This T cell receptor beta chain comes out of a study of cytomegalovirus exposure and HLA in healthy donors. Study conclusions and caveats: The authors enumerated 150 to 200 TCR beta chains as linked to cytomegalovirus. Rare TCR sequences predominated, though certain public TCRs were found in many donors.

The CDR3 length is 18 residues. J gave up 0 bases and V 3 bases, and 9 bases lay outside the gene matches. CDR1 LNHNV and CDR2 YYDKDF come from the germline V gene (reference sequence). This clone occurred once. Its antigen is currently unknown. This table comes from immunoSEQ multiplex PCR, and its TCRdb copy is limited to in-frame clones, with some not included. The sample includes fewer than 100,000 clones, more than 75% of them seen just once. The donors were in the approximately 120-subject validation cohort; that cohort was separate from the approximately 670-subject first cohort. The sequence derives from a man aged 25-45 years in good health and CMV-seronegative. The specimen was PBMCs. This rearrangement joins TRBV15 to TRBJ1-4, with 8 bases identical to TRBD1. The CDR3 protein is CATSRDREVFATNEKLFF. As DNA, the CDR3 is TGTGCCACCAGCAGGGACAGGGAAGTATTCGCAACTAATGAAAAACTGTTTTTT.